The 2 T cell receptor beta chains listed next were all sequenced from one sample in a study of blood T cell repertoires in COVID-19. Repertoires were generated with immunoSEQ multiplex PCR, while TCRdb's copy carries only in-frame clones and drops some. The sample includes roughly 250,000 clones, roughly 84% of them seen just once. The sequencing input was peripheral blood. The receptors come from a woman aged 35 to 49 who had recovered from COVID-19.

This clone was counted once. The rearrangement uses TRBV19 and TRBJ2-5; D perhaps matches TRBD2 (5 bases). The CDR3 is 14 amino acids. Germline CDR1 and CDR2: LNHDA and SQIVND (reference sequence). Trimming cost V 6 bases and J 4 bases, with 15 bases left between them. For the CDR3, the DNA is TGTGCCAGTAGCCCTACTGAACGGGGAGAGACCCAGTACTTC. Encoded protein: CASSPTERGETQYF.

The chain employs TRBV29-1 and TRBJ1-3; tentative D call: TRBD1 (5 bases). This CDR3 has 16 amino acids. The V end lost 1 base, the J end lost 2 bases, and 15 bases lay between the germline ends. CDR1 is SQVTM and CDR2 is ANQGSEA in the germline V gene. The CDR3 region is CSVEGLGRGPGNTIYF. CDR3 in DNA: TGCAGCGTTGAAGGTCTCGGGCGGGGACCTGGAAACACCATATATTTT.